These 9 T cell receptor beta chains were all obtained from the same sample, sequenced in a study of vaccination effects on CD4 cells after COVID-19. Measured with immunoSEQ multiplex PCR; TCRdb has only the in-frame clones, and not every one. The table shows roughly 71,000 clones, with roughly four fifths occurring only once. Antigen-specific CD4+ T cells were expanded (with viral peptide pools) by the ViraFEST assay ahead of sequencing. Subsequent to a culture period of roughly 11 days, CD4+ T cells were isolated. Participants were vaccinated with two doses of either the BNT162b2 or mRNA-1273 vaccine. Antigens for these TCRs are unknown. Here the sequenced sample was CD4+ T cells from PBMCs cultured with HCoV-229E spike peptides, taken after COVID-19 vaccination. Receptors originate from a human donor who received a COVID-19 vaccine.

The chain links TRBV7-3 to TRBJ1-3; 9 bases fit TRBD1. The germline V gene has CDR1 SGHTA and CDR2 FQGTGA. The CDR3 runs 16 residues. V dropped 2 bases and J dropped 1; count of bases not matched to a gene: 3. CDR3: CASSLGGQGSGNTIYF. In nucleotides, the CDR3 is TGTGCCAGCAGCTTAGGAGGACAGGGGTCTGGAAACACCATATATTTT.

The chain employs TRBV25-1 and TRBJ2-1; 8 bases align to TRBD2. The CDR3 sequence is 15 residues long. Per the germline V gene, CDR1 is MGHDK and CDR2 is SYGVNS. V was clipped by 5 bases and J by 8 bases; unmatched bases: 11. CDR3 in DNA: TGTGCCAGCAGTCTCCGGAGCGGGGGCTGGGATGAGCAGTTCTTC. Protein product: CASSLRSGGWDEQFF.

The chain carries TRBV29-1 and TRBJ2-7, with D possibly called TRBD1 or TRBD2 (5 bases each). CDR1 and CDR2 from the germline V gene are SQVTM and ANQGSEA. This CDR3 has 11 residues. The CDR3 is CNDGDPYEQYV. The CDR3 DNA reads TGCAACGACGGGGACCCCTACGAGCAGTACGTC.

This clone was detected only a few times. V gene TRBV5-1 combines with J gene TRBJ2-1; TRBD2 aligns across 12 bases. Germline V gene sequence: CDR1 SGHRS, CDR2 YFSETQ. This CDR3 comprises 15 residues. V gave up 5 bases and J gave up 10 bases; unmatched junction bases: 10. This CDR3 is CASRLAATSGGEQFF. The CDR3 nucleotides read TGCGCCAGCAGGCTGGCGGCCACTAGCGGGGGGGAGCAGTTCTTC.

The CDR3 sequence: CASSWRTANTGELFF. As DNA, the CDR3 is TGTGCCAGCAGTTGGCGGACCGCGAACACCGGGGAGCTGTTTTTT. The V and J genes are TRBV27 and TRBJ2-2; D uncertain. Between the trimmed V and J ends, which lost 4 bases and 0 bases, there was a span of 9 bases. The CDR3 contains 15 residues. CDR1 and CDR2 (germline): MNHEY, SMNVEV (reference sequence).

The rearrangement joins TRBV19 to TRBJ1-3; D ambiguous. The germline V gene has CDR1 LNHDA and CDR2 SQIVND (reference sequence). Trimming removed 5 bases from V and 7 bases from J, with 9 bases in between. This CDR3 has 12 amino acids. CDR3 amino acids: CASSFTDNTIYF. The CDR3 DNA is TGTGCCAGTAGTTTCACCGACAACACCATATATTTT. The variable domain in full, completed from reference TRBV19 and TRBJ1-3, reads DGGITQSPKYLFRKEGQNVTLSCEQNLNHDAMYWYRQDPGQGLRLIYYSQIVNDFQKGDIAEGYSVSREKKESFPLTVTSAQKNPTAFYLCASSFTDNTIYFGEGSWLTVV.

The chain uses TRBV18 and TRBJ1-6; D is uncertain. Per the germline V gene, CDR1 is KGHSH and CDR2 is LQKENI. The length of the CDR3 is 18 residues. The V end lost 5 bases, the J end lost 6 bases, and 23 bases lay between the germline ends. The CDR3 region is CASSKDIPGGALNSPLHF. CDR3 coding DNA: TGTGCCAGCTCAAAAGACATCCCGGGCGGTGCCCTTAATTCACCCCTCCACTTT.

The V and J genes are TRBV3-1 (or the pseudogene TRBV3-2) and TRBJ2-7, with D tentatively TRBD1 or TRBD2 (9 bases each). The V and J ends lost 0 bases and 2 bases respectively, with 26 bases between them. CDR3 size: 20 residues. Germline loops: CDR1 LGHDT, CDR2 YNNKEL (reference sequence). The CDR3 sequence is CASSQDRNRGQAGGPYEQYV. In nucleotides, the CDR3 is TGTGCCAGCAGCCAAGATAGGAACAGGGGGCAAGCGGGGGGACCCTACGAGCAGTACGTC.

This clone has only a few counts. The CDR3 bases are TGTGCCAGCTCACCAGGGACAAACTCTGGAAACACCATATATTTT. This codes for CASSPGTNSGNTIYF. J is TRBJ1-3 and V is TRBV18; weak D call: TRBD1 (6 bases). Trimming pared 2 bases from V and 0 bases from J, leaving 8 bases between. CDR1 and CDR2 from the germline V gene are KGHSH and LQKENI. The length of the CDR3 is 15 residues.